The source of this T cell receptor beta chain is a study of T cells in Graves' hyperthyroidism and ophthalmopathy (dated by TCRdb to the late 2010s). For the study in its entirety: Peripheral blood samples were taken at the time of initial diagnosis, prior to any treatment. A discovery cohort of about a hundred patients, roughly 40 with Graves' ophthalmopathy and about 60 with stable Graves' hyperthyroidism, was used to find distinguishing TCR V-J signatures. Prospective prediction of ophthalmopathy was tested in an independent validation cohort of fewer than 20 hyperthyroidism patients and some 17 patients who later progressed to ophthalmopathy. The approximately 100 discovery patients were randomly divided into training and test sets at a 7:3 ratio. Thyroid tissue and blood T-cell repertoires from roughly six Graves' hyperthyroidism patients were also compared in the study. After blood sampling, hyperthyroidism patients were treated with methimazole at a starting dose of 30 mg daily, and ophthalmopathy patients were treated with high-dose intravenous methylprednisolone. TCR Vbeta CDR3 sequencing of around 130 peripheral blood samples (43 ophthalmopathy, about 80 hyperthyroidism and around 17 progressor patients) is reported in the paper.

Taken from the germline V gene, the CDR1 and CDR2 loops are SGHAT and FQNNGV. The junction shows trimming of 4 bases on V and 0 bases on J, and the gene matches do not reach 16 bases of it. Taken from cysteine to phenylalanine, the CDR3 has 20 residues. The only DNA kept is the CDR3, 60 bases in frame from the first base. Note on this clonotype: The antigen this receptor binds is unknown. Nothing much larger sits one base from this clone, and base qualities are not available.

General conclusions and limits of the study: Blood samples also contained most of the expanded thyroid clonotypes (frequency above 0.001), which suggests that blood repertoires may reflect thyroid immune responses. No statistical method was used to fix the sample size in advance, and group allocation was not hidden from the investigators. In validation, progression to ophthalmopathy was predicted by the model with more than 65% sensitivity and 72.22% specificity, a median of around 6.5 months before onset. A 13 V-J signature model separated ophthalmopathy from stable hyperthyroidism, with about 88% sensitivity and roughly 84% specificity in cross-validation and 80%/75% in testing.

Moderately to severely active disease, a Clinical Activity Score of at least 3, a NOSPECS grade of at least 4, and a duration under 3 months were present in ophthalmopathy patients. The study excluded patients with uncontrolled infections, other autoimmune diseases, pregnancy or lactation. Clinical symptoms, serum thyroxine and TRAb, thyroid ultrasound, and orbital computed tomography formed the basis for the diagnoses. Ficoll-Paque density gradient centrifugation was used to isolate PBMCs from 8 to 10 ml of fresh peripheral blood. Trizol reagent was used to extract total RNA, and RNA quality was then checked on an Agilent 2100 Bioanalyzer. The TCR beta CDR3 regions were amplified from the RNA transcripts. The TCR CDR3 was subjected to a first round of RT-PCR using the HTBI primer set and the Qiagen OneStep RT-PCR kit. Libraries were constructed in a second round of multiplex PCR, after which size selection and purification were carried out. The libraries were sequenced on an Illumina HiSeq2000 using paired-end 100 bp reads. The study's own analysis went as follows. SOAPnuke was used to process the raw data, with reads discarded if the reads contained adapters or uncalled bases, had a mean Phred below 15, or lacked an exact constant-primer or identifier match. High-quality paired reads were merged using COPE v1.2.5, and each unique nucleotide sequence was defined as a clonotype. MiTCR v1.1 was used to align clonotypes to the IMGT TRBV, TRBD and TRBJ reference segments. The analysis was restricted to V-J combinations with a frequency above 0.0001, which together covered over 99% of the repertoires. A TCS score was defined as the ratio of F50 (clonal expansion) to E x V (chaos), with BLOSUM62-based TCRdist applied between CDR3 peptides within each V-J. Welch's t-statistics and random forest reduced roughly 530 V-J features to 13, which were used in a naive Bayes classifier (R e1071). Using fastp at Q25 and MiXCR, TCRdb reprocessed the public reads and kept productive beta chains. For every CDR3 protein sequence, its rows merge into one entry that carries the most common genes and DNA. These V and J calls are TCRdb output, not the study's own analysis. The sample contains 400,000 to 500,000 distinct CDR3 sequences, roughly 14% of them found a single time. The top ten clones comprise roughly an eighth of the sample.

Sequenced material: blood. This chain joins TRBV11-2 to TRBJ2-1, with 9 bases in between that match TRBD1. This TCR derives from a man aged 18 to 29 with Graves' ophthalmopathy. The CDR3: CASSSPGQGLVVSSYNEQFF. The base sequence is TGTGCCAGCAGCTCCCCGGGACAGGGCTTGGTGGTGAGCTCCTACAATGAGCAGTTCTTC.